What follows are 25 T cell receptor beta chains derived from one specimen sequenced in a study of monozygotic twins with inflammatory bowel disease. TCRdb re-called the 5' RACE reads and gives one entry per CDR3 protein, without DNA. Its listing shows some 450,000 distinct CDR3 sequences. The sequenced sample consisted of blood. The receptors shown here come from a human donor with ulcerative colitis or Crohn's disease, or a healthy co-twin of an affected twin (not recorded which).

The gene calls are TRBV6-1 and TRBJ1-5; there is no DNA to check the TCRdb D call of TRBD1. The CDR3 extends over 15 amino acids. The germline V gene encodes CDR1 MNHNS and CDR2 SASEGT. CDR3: CASSNGGTGNQPQHF.

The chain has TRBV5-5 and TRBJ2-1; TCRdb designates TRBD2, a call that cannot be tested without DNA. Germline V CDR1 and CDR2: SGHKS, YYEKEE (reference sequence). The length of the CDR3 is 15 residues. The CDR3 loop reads CASSPGLAEYNEQFF.

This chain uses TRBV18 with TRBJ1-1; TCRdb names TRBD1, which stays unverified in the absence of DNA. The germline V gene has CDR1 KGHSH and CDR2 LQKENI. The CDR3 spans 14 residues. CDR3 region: CASSASRVNTEAFF.

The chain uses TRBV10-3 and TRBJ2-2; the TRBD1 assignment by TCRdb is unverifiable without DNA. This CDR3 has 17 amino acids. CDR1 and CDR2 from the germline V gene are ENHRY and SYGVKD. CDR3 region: CAISDEYGGTNTGELFF.

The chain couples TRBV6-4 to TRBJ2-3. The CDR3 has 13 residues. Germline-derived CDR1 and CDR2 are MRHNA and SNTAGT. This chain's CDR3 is CASTKHSADTQYF.

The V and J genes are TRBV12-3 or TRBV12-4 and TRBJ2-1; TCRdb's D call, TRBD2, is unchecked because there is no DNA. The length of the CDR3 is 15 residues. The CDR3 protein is CASSLAGAEGNEQFF.

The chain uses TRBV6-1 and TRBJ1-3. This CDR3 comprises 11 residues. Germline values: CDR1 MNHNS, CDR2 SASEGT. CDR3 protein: CASSEATGGYF.

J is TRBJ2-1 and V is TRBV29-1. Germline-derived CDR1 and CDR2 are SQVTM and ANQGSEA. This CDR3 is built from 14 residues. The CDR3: CSVGHQLINNEQFF.

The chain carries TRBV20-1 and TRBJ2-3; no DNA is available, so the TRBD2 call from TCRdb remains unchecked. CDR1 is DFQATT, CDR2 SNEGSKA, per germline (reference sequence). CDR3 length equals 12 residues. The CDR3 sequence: CSASGGADTQYF.

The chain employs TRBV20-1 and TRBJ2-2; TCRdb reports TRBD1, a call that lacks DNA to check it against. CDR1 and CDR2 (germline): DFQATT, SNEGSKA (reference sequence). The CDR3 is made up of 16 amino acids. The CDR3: CSARGGFGVNTGELFF.

The CDR3 sequence is CASSAGLAGPNEQFF. The J gene is TRBJ2-1, the V gene TRBV9; there is no DNA to check the TCRdb D call of TRBD2. The CDR3 covers 15 residues. CDR1 and CDR2 (germline): SGDLS, YYNGEE.

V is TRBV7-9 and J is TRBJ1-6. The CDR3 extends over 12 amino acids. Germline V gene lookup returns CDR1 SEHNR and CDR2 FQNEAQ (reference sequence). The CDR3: CASSLGTEPLHF.

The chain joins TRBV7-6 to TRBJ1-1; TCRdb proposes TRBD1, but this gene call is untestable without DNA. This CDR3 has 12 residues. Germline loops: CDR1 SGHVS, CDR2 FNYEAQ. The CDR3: CASSLTGSEAFF. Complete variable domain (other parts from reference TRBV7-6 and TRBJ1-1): GAGVSQSPRYKVTKRGQDVALRCDPISGHVSLYWYRQALGQGPEFLTYFNYEAQQDKSGLPNDRFSAERPEGSISTLTIQRTEQRDSAMYRCASSLTGSEAFFGQGTRLTVV.

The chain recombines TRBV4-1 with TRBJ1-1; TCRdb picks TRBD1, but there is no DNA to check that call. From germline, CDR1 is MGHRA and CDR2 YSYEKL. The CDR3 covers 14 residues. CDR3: CASSQERGNTEAFF.

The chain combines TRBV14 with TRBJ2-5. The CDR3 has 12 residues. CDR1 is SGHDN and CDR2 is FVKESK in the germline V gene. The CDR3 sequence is CASSQDRSTQYF.

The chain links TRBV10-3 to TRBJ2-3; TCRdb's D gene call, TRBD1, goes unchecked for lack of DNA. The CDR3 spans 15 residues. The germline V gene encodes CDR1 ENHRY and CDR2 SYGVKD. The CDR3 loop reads CAIATGTASTDTQYF.

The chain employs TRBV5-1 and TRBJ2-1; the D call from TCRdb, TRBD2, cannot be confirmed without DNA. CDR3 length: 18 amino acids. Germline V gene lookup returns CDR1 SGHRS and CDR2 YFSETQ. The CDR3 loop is CASSPGLAGGLDYNEQFF.

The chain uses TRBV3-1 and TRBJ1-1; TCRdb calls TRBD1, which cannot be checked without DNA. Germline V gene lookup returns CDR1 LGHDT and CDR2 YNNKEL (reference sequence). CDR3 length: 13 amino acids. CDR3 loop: CASSQSGATEAFF.

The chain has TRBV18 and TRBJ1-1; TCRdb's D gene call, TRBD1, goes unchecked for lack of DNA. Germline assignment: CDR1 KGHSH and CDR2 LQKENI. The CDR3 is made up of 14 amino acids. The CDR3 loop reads CASSPLQENSEAFF.

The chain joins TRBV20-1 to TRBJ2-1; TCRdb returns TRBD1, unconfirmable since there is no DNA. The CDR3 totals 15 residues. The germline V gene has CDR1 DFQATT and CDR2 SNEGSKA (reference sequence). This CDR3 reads CSAPPRSGLLDEQFF.

The CDR3 sequence: CSAKPGGKHGELFF. This sequence joins TRBV20-1 and TRBJ2-2; the TCRdb D gene call, TRBD2, has no DNA to confirm it. Germline V CDR1 and CDR2: DFQATT, SNEGSKA (reference sequence). There are 14 residues in the CDR3.

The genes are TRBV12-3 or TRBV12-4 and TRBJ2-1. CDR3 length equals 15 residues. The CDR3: CASRRARDSYNEQFF.

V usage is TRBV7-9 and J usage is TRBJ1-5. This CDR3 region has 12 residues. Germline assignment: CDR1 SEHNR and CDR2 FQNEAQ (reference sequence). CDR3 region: CASSLQSQPQHF.

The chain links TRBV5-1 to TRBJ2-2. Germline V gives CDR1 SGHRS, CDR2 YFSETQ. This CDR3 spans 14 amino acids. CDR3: CASSLLVDTGELFF.

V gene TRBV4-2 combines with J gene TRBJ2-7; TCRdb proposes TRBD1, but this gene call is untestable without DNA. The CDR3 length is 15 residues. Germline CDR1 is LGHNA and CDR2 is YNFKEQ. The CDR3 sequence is CASSQDPGESYEQYF.